A single sample gave rise to the 5 T cell receptor beta chains below, sequenced in a study of cytomegalovirus exposure and HLA in healthy donors. PCR involved 60 Vbeta and 13 Jbeta primers. Assay: immunoSEQ multiplex PCR; the TCRdb copy retains only in-frame clones and omits some. This sample has around 150,000 clones, with 79% found just once. The sample comprised PBMCs. The source is a human donor in good health.

The V gene is TRBV19, the J gene TRBJ2-7; 7 bases agree with TRBD1. This CDR3 is built from 15 residues. Germline V lookup: CDR1 LNHDA, CDR2 SQIVND (reference sequence). The ends lost 4 bases at V and 5 bases at J; junction bases unmatched: 11. The CDR3 region has the DNA TGTGCCAGTAGTACCCCGGGACAGACGGGCCACGAGCAGTACTTC. This translates into CASSTPGQTGHEQYF.

This chain uses TRBV6-1 with TRBJ2-1; 14 nucleotides agree with TRBD2. Trimming at V came to 5 bases and at J to 9 bases, leaving 6 bases not matched to a gene. The CDR3 extends over 15 amino acids. Germline V gene data show CDR1 as MNHNS and CDR2 as SASEGT. The CDR3 bases are TGTGCCAGCAGTTCTGGGACTAGCGGGAGCTTTGAGCAGTTCTTC. Its translation: CASSSGTSGSFEQFF.

The chain couples TRBV19 to TRBJ2-2; D unresolved. Germline-derived CDR1 and CDR2 are LNHDA and SQIVND (reference sequence). This CDR3 is 11 amino acids long. The V end lost 3 bases, the J end lost 11 bases, and 7 bases lay between the germline ends. The CDR3, as DNA: TGTGCCAGTAGTATCAACACCGAGCTGTTTTTT. This codes for CASSINTELFF.

The chain joins TRBV4-3 to TRBJ2-7, with 12 bases that match TRBD2. The J segment lost 0 bases and the V segment lost 3 bases, leaving 3 bases of the junction unmatched. In germline, CDR1 is LGHNA, CDR2 YSLEER. This CDR3 contains 16 residues. For the CDR3, the DNA is TGCGCCAGCAGCCAGGGACTAGCGGGTAACTCCTACGAGCAGTACTTC. It specifies CASSQGLAGNSYEQYF.

The rearrangement uses TRBV6-4 and TRBJ2-7; D may be TRBD1 (7 bases). This CDR3 contains 13 residues. Trimming pared 6 bases from V and 5 bases from J, leaving 14 bases between. In germline, CDR1 is MRHNA, CDR2 SNTAGT. This CDR3 reads CASRTRGPDEQYF. CDR3 in DNA: TGTGCCAGCAGGACTAGGGGGCCGGACGAGCAGTACTTC.